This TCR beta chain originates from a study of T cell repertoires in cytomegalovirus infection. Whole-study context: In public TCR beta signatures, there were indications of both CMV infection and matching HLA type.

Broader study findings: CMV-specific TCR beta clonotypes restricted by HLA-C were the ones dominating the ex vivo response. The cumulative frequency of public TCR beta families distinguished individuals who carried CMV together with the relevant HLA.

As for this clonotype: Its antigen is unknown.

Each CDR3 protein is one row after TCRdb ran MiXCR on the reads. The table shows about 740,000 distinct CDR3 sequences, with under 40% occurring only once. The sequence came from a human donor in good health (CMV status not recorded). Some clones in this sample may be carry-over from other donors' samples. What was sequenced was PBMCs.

CDR3 loop: CASSKAPGTGGNEQFF. CDR3 nucleotide sequence: TGTGCCAGTAGTAAGGCCCCCGGGACAGGGGGCAATGAGCAGTTCTTC. The chain carries TRBV19 and TRBJ2-1; 11 bases are shared with TRBD1. Germline V gives CDR1 LNHDA, CDR2 SQIVND (reference sequence). The CDR3 is 16 residues long. J lost 6 bases, V lost 4 bases, and 8 bases had no gene match.